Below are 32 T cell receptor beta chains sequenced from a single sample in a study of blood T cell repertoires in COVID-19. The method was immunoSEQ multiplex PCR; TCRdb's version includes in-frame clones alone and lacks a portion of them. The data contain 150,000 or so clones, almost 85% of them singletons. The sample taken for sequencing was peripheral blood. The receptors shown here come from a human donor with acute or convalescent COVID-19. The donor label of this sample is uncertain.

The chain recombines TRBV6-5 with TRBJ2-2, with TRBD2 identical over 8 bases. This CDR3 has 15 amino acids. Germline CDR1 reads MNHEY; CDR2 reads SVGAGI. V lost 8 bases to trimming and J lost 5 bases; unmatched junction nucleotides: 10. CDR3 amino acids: CASDSGGLGTGELFF. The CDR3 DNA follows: TGTGCCAGCGACTCGGGGGGGCTAGGTACCGGGGAGCTGTTTTTT.

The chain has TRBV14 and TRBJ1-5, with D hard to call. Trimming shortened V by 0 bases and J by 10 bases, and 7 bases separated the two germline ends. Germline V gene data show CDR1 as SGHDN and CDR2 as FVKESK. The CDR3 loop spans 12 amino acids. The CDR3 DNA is TGTGCCAGCAGCCAAGACCGAGCTCCCCAGCATTTT. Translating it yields CASSQDRAPQHF. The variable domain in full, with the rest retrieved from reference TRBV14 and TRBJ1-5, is EAGVTQFPSHSVIEKGQTVTLRCDPISGHDNLYWYRRVMGKEIKFLLHFVKESKQDESGMPNNRFLAERTGGTYSTLKVQPAELEDSGVYFCASSQDRAPQHFGDGTRLSIL.

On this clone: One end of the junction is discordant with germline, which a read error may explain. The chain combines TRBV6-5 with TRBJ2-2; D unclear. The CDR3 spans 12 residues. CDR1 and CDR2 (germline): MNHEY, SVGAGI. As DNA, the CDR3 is TGTGCCAGCAGACATGACACAGGGGAGCTGTTTTTT. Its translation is CASRHDTGELFF.

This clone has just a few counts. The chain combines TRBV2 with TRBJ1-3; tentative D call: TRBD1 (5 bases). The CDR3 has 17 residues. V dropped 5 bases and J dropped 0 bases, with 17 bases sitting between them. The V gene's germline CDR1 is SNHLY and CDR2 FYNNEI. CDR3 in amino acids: CASSRLQQVRSGNTIYF. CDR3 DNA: TGTGCCAGCAGTCGCCTTCAACAGGTTCGCTCTGGAAACACCATATATTTT. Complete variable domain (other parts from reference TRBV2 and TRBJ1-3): EPEVTQTPSHQVTQMGQEVILRCVPISNHLYFYWYRQILGQKVEFLVSFYNNEISEKSEIFDDQFSVERPDGSNFTLKIRSTKLEDSAMYFCASSRLQQVRSGNTIYFGEGSWLTVV.

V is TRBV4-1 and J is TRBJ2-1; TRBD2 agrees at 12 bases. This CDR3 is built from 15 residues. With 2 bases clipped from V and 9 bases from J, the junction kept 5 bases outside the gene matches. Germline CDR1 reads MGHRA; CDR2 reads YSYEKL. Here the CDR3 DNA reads TGCGCCAGCAGCCAAAATGGACTAGCGGGGAGTGAGCAGTTCTTC. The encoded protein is CASSQNGLAGSEQFF.

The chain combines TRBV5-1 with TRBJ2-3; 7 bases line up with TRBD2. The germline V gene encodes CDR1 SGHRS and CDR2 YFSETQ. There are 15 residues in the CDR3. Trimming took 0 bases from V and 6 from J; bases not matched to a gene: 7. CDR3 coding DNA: TGCGCCAGCAGCTTGGGCGCGGGGGATTGGGATACGCAGTATTTT. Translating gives CASSLGAGDWDTQYF.

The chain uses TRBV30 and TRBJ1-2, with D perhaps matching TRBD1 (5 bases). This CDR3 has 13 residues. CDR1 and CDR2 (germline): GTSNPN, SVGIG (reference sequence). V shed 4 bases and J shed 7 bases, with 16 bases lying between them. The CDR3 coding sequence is TGTGCCTGGAACAAACAGGTTGGTGGTGGCTACACCTTC. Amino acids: CAWNKQVGGGYTF.

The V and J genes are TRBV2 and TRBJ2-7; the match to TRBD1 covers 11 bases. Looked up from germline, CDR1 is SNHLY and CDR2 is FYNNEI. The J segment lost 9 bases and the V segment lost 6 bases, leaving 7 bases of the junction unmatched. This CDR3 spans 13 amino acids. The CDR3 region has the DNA TGTGCCAGCAGGGCGGACAGGGGGCTTGTGCAGTACTTC. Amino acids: CASRADRGLVQYF.

In DNA, the CDR3 is TGCGCCAGCAGCCCCAATCCGGGACAGAGCTCCTACGAGCAGTACTTC. It yields the protein CASSPNPGQSSYEQYF. This sequence joins TRBV5-1 and TRBJ2-7; 7 bases are shared with TRBD1. CDR1 is SGHRS and CDR2 is YFSETQ in the germline V gene. This CDR3 is 16 amino acids long. The V gene end was trimmed by 4 bases and the J gene end by 0 bases; junction bases not matched to a gene: 10.

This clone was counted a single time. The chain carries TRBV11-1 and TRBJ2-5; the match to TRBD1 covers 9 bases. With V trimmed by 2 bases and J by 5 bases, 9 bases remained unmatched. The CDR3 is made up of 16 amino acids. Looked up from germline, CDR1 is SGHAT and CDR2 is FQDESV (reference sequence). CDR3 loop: CASSLPTGGERETQYF. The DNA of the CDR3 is TGTGCCAGCAGCTTACCTACAGGGGGCGAGAGGGAGACCCAGTACTTC.

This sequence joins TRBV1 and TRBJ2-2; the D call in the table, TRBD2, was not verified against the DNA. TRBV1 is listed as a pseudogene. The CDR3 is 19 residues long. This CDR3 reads CTSSQEVWLSGGIGGELFF. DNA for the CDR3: TGCACCAGCAGCCAAGAAGTTTGGCTAAGCGGGGGGATAGGCGGGGAGCTGTTTTTT.

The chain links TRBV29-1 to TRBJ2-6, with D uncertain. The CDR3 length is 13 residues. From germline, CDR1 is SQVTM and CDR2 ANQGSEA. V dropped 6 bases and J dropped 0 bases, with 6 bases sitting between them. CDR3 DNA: TGCAGCGTCTCGAGCTCTGGGGCCAACGTCCTGACTTTC. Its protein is CSVSSSGANVLTF.

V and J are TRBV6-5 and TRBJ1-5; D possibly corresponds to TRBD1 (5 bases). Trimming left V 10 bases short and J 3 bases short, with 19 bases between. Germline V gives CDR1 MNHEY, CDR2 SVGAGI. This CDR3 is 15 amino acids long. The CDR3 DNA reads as TGTGCCATCCGCCCGGGCGGGGCTACCAATCAGCCCCAGCATTTT. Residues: CAIRPGGATNQPQHF.

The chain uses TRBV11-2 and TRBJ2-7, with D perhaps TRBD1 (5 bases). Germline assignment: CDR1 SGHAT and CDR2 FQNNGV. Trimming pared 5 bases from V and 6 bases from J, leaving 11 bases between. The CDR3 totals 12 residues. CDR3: CASSIQVGEQYF. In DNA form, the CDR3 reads TGTGCCAGCAGCATACAGGTGGGCGAGCAGTACTTC.

The CDR3 here is CASSLREVILNTEAFF. The CDR3 region has the DNA TGTGCCAGCTCACTTAGGGAGGTGATTTTGAACACTGAAGCTTTCTTT. The chain employs TRBV18 and TRBJ1-1, with unresolved D. CDR1 and CDR2 from the germline V gene are KGHSH and LQKENI. Trimming cost V 4 bases and J 0 bases, with 15 bases left between them. CDR3 size: 16 residues.

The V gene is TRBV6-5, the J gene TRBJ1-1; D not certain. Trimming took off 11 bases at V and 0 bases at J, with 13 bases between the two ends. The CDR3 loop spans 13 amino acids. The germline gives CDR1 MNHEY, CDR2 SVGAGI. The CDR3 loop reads CAHAHSMNTEAFF. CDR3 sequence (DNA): TGTGCCCACGCCCACAGCATGAACACTGAAGCTTTCTTT.

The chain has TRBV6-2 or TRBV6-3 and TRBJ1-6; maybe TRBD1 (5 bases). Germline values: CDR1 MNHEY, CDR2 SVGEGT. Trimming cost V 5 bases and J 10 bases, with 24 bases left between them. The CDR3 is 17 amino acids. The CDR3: CASSQGMEGLWRSPLHF. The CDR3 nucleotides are TGTGCCAGCAGTCAGGGAATGGAGGGCCTCTGGCGATCACCCCTCCACTTT.

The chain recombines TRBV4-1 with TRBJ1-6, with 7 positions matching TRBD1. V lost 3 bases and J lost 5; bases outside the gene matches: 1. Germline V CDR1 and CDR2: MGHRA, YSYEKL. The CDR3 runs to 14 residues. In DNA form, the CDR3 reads TGCGCCAGCAGCCAGGGGACAGATAATTCACCCCTCCACTTT. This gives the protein CASSQGTDNSPLHF.

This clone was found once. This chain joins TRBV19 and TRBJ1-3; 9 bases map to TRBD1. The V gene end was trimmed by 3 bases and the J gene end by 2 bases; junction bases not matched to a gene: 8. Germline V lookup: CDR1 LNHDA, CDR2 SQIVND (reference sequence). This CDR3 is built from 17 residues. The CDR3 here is CASSIPITGGTGNTIYF. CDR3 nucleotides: TGTGCCAGTAGTATTCCCATTACAGGGGGCACTGGAAACACCATATATTTT.

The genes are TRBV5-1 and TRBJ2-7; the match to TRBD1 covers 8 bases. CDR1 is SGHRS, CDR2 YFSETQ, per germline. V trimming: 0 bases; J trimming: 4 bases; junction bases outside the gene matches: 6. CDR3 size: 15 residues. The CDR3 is CASSLGPGGGYEQYF. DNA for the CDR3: TGCGCCAGCAGCTTGGGACCAGGGGGCGGGTACGAGCAGTACTTC. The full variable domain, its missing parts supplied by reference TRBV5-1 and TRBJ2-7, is KAGVTQTPRYLIKTRGQQVTLSCSPISGHRSVSWYQQTPGQGLQFLFEYFSETQRNKGNFPGRFSGRQFSNSRSEMNVSTLELGDSALYLCASSLGPGGGYEQYFGPGTRLTVT.

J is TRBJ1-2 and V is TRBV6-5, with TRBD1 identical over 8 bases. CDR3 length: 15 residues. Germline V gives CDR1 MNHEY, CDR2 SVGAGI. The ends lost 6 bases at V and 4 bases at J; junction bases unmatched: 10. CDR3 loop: CASRRTGFSPYGYTF. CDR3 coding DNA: TGTGCCAGCAGACGGACAGGGTTTAGCCCCTATGGCTACACCTTC.

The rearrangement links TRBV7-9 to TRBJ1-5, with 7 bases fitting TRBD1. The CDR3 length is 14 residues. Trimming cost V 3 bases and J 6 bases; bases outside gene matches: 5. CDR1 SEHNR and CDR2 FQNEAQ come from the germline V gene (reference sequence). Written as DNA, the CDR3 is TGTGCCAGCAGCTTTGGGACAGCAGGTCAGCCCCAGCATTTT. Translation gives CASSFGTAGQPQHF. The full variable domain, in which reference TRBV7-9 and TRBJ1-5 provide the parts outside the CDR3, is DTGVSQNPRHKITKRGQNVTFRCDPISEHNRLYWYRQTLGQGPEFLTYFQNEAQLEKSRLLSDRFSAERPKGSFSTLEIQRTEQGDSAMYLCASSFGTAGQPQHFGDGTRLSIL.

The CDR3 nucleotides read TGTGCCAGCAGGGACAGGGAGGACACTGAAGCTTTCTTT. It is translated as CASRDREDTEAFF. This chain joins TRBV2 and TRBJ1-1; 8 bases line up with TRBD1. Per germline, CDR1 SNHLY and CDR2 FYNNEI. The CDR3 spans 13 residues. The V segment lost 6 bases and the J segment 3 bases; nucleotides outside the gene matches: 3.

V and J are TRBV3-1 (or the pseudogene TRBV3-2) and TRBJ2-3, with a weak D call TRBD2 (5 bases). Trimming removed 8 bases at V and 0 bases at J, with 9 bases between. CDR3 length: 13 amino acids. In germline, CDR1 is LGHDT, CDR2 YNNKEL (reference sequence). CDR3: CASRGSSTDTQYF. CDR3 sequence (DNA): TGTGCCAGCCGGGGTTCCAGCACAGATACGCAGTATTTT.

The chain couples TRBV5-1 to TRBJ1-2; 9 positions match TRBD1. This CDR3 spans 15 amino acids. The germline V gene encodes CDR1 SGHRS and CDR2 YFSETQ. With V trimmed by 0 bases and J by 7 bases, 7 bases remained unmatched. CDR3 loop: CASSLGQGGSFGYTF. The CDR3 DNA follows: TGCGCCAGCAGCTTGGGACAGGGGGGTAGTTTTGGCTACACCTTC.

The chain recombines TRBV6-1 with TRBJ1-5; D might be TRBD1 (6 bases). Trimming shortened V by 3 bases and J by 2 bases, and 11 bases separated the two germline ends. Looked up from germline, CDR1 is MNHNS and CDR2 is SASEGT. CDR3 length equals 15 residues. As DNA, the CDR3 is TGTGCCAGCAGTGAGGCAGGGGACGGCAATCAGCCCCAGCATTTT. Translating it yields CASSEAGDGNQPQHF.

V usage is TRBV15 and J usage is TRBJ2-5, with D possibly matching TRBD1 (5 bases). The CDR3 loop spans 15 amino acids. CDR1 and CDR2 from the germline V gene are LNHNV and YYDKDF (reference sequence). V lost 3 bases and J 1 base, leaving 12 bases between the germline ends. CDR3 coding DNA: TGTGCCACCAGCAGGCAAAGACAGATCCAAGAGACCCAGTACTTC. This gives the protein CATSRQRQIQETQYF.

Written as DNA, the CDR3 is TGCGCCAGCAGCCCAGGTCGATCAGGGGAAGGCGCCCTCTCCCTCCACTTT. Protein: CASSPGRSGEGALSLHF. V usage is TRBV4-1 and J usage is TRBJ1-6, with D perhaps TRBD1 (6 bases). V dropped 4 bases and J dropped 14 bases, with 27 bases sitting between them. The CDR3 loop spans 17 amino acids. Looked up from germline, CDR1 is MGHRA and CDR2 is YSYEKL.

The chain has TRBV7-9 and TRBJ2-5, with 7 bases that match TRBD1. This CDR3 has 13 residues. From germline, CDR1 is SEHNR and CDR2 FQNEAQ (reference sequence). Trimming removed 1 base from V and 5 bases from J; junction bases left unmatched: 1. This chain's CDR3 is CASSLVQGETQYF. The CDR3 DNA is TGTGCCAGCAGCTTAGTACAGGGGGAGACCCAGTACTTC.

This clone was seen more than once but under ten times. CDR3 region: CASSYQGGLSGNTIYF. The CDR3 DNA reads TGTGCCAGCAGTTACCAGGGGGGCCTCTCTGGAAACACCATATATTTT. V gene TRBV6-5 combines with J gene TRBJ1-3; 7 bases align to TRBD1. CDR3 size: 16 residues. V lost 2 bases to trimming and J lost 0 bases; unmatched junction nucleotides: 4. The V gene's germline CDR1 is MNHEY and CDR2 SVGAGI.

CDR3 bases: TGTGCCTGGAGCGAGGACAGGGCGAAAGCTTTCTTT. Translation: CAWSEDRAKAFF. This chain links TRBV30 with TRBJ1-1; 8 positions match TRBD1. The CDR3 totals 12 residues. Germline V gene sequence: CDR1 GTSNPN, CDR2 SVGIG (reference sequence). V was clipped by 3 bases and J by 9 bases; unmatched bases: 6.

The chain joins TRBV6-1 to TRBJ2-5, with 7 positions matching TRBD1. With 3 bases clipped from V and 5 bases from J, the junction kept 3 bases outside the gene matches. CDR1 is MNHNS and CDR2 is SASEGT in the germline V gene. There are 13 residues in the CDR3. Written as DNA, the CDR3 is TGTGCCAGCAGTGACCAGGGACAGGAGACCCAGTACTTC. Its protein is CASSDQGQETQYF.